The text below deals with one TCR beta chain. The sample belongs to a study of blood T cell repertoires in COVID-19. Study details: Material from acute and convalescent COVID-19 was sourced from the United States, Italy and Spain. PBMCs, B-cell-depleted T cells, or T cells were the source of the cDNA or gDNA that made up the material.

How the authors handled the data: Estimates of nucleated cell counts were drawn from the amplification of reference gene primers. Profiled with immunoSEQ multiplex PCR; TCRdb holds only in-frame clones, not every one. The D gene and trimming were derived from the DNA, and the V and J assignments and clone size from that table. The sample holds 90,000 or so clones; over 80% are singletons and the top ten take approximately 1%. This CDR3 spans 12 amino acids. Trimming removed 0 bases from V and 4 bases from J, with 6 bases in between. The V gene's germline CDR1 is GTSNPN and CDR2 SVGIG (reference sequence).

The TCR originated in a human donor in a cohort sampled during active COVID-19. The sample consisted of peripheral blood. The chain joins TRBV30 to TRBJ1-2; D unresolved. The CDR3 DNA is TGTGCCTGGAGTGTAAGCATCTATGGCTACACCTTC. Its translation: CAWSVSIYGYTF.